The TCR beta chain under discussion was sequenced for a study of human T cells and chemical hapten exposure. Findings of the study overall: Controls formed significantly fewer large CDR3 similarity clusters than expanded TCRs did. PT1 expanded TCR counts and patch test score were linked, and their correlation was positive.

Time point reported: patch test 2, 6 weeks after DPC sensitization. Treatment here: therapeutic diphenylcyclopropenone sensitization with weekly scalp DPC. With V trimmed by 3 bases and J by 6 bases, 7 bases remained unmatched. The CDR3 extends over 14 amino acids. Germline values: CDR1 DFQATT, CDR2 SNEGSKA (reference sequence). This clonotype was seen a handful of times. Antigen unknown. Individual cDNA molecules in this library carried unique molecular identifiers. TCRdb reprocessed the RACE reads with MiXCR, giving one entry per CDR3 protein. This sample has about 140,000 distinct CDR3 sequences, with approximately 12% found just once.

The gene calls are TRBV20-1 and TRBJ2-7; 11 bases match TRBD2. The sequenced sample was whole blood, obtained in connection with sensitization to the hapten diphenylcyclopropenone (DPC). This sequence originates from a woman aged 45-65 years with alopecia areata. Some clones in this sample may be carry-over from other donors' samples. The CDR3, as DNA: TGCAGTGCTAGGGATGCTAGCGGGAGGAGCGAGCAGTACTTC. As protein: CSARDASGRSEQYF.